The clone carrying this T cell receptor (beta chain) was detected only once. The sample is drawn from a study of shared clonotypes between healthy human individuals. Every immunoSEQ plate was one replicate of a subset's evenly spread DNA. Assay: immunoSEQ multiplex PCR; the TCRdb copy retains only in-frame clones and omits some. The top ten hold 0.1% to 0.15% of the sample, which has approximately 2.4 million clones, roughly 95% seen once. The authors divided CD4+ cells into CD45RA+ naive and CD45RA-negative memory subsets. Germline V gene data show CDR1 as SGHRS and CDR2 as YFSETQ. There are 14 residues in the CDR3. V shed 4 bases and J 7 bases; nucleotides not matched to a gene: 7.

Sequenced: naive CD4+ T cells sorted from blood. Subset denoted: CD45RA+ positively selected. This receptor was taken from a man younger than 35 in good health. The V and J genes are TRBV5-1 and TRBJ2-1; TRBD1 matches at 8 bases. CDR3 sequence: CASSAGQGGNEQFF. CDR3 in DNA: TGCGCCAGCAGCGCCGGACAGGGTGGGAATGAGCAGTTCTTC.